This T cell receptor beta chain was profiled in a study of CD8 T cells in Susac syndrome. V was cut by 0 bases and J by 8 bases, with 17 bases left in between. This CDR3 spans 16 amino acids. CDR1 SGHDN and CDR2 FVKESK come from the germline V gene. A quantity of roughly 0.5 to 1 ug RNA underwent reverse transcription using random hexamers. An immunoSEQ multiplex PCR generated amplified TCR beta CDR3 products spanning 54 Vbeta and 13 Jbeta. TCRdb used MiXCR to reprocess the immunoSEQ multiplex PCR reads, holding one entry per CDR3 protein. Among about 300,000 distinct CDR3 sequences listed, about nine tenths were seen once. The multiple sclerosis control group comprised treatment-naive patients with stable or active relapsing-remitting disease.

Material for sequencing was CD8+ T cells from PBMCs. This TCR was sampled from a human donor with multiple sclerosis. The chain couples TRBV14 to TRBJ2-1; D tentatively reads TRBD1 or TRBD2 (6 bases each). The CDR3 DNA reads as TGTGCCAGCAGCCAAGAGACGGGAGACCCAGGGGATGAGCAGTTCTTC. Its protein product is CASSQETGDPGDEQFF.